The clone carrying this TCR beta chain appeared a few times. Its antigen is not identified. Other DNA sequences in this specimen translate into the identical CDR3. This sample was taken from a study of T cells in localized non-small cell lung cancer. The data were produced by immunoSEQ multiplex PCR, yet TCRdb's version contains in-frame clones alone and is incomplete. The sample has about 62,000 clones, more than 80% seen once. Study conclusions and caveats: Median around 54 top-100 tumor clones were shared with paired adjacent lung. Blood T cell density predicted longer survival; adjacent-lung clonality, shorter.

This sequence originates from a man between 35 and 75 years old with stage II lung adenocarcinoma. The sequenced sample was PBMCs, obtained before any cancer treatment.

CDR3 DNA sequence: TGCGCCAGCAGCTCGGACAGTGGAAACACCATATATTTT. As protein: CASSSDSGNTIYF. The chain couples TRBV5-1 to TRBJ1-3; a possible D gene is TRBD1 (6 bases). This CDR3 spans 13 amino acids. The V gene's germline CDR1 is SGHRS and CDR2 YFSETQ. V was clipped by 3 bases and J by 3 bases, with 7 bases between them.